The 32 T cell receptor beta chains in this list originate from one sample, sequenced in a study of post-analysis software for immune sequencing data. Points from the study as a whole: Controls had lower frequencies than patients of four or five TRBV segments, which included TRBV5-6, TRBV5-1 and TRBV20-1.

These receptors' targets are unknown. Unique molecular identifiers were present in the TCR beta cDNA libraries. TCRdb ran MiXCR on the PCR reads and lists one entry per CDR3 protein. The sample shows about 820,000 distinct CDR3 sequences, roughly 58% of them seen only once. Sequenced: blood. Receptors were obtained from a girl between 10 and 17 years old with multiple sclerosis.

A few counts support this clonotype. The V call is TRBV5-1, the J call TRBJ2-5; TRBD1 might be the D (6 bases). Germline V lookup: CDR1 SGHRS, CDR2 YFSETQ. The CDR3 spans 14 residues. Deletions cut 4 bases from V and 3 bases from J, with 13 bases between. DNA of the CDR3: TGCGCCAGCAGCGACTCAGGACAGAAAGAGACCCAGTACTTC. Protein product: CASSDSGQKETQYF.

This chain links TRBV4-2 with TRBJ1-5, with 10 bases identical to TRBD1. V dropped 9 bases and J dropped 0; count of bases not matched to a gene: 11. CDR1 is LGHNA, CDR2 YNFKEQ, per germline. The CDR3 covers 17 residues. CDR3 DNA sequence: TGTGCCAGTCGGGACAGGGGCGACCAATATAGCAATCAGCCCCAGCATTTT. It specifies CASRDRGDQYSNQPQHF.

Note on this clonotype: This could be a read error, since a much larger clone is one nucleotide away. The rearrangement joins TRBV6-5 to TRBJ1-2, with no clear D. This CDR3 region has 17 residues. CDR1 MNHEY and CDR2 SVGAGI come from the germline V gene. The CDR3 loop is CANSYSSWAGGNYGYTF. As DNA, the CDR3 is TGTGCCAACAGTTACTCGTCTTGGGCAGGAGGAAACTATGGCTACACCTTC.

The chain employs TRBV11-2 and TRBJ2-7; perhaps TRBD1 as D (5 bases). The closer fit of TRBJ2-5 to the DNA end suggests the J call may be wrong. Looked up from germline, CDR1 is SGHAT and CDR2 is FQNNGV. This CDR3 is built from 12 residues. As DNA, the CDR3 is TGTGCCAGCAGCTTCTACAGGGAGACCCAGTACTTC. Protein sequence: CASSFYRETQYF.

The CDR3 spells CATSREGGLAGIQETQYF. CDR3 coding DNA: TGTGCCACCAGCAGAGAGGGTGGACTAGCGGGGATCCAAGAGACCCAGTACTTC. J is TRBJ2-5 and V is TRBV15, with TRBD2 identical over 12 bases. The V segment lost 0 bases and the J segment 1 base; nucleotides outside the gene matches: 6. This CDR3 region has 18 residues. The germline CDR1 and CDR2 sequences are LNHNV and YYDKDF (reference sequence).

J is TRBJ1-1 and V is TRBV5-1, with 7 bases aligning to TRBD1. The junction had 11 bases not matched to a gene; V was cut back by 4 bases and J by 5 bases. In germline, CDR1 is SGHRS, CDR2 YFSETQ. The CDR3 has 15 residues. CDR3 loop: CASSPHSGTETEAFF. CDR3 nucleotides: TGCGCCAGCAGCCCACACTCCGGGACAGAAACTGAAGCTTTCTTT.

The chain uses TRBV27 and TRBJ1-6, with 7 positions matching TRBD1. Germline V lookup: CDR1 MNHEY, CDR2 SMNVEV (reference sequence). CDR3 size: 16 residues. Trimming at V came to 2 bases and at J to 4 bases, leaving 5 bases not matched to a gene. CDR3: CASSLRDRRYNSPLHF. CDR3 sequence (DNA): TGTGCCAGCAGTTTACGGGACAGAAGATATAATTCACCCCTCCACTTT.

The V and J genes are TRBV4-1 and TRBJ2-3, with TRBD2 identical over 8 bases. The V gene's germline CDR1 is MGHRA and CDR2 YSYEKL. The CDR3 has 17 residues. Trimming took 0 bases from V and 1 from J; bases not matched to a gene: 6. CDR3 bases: TGCGCCAGCAGCCAAGAAGGCCCAGCGGGAGGCACAGATACGCAGTATTTT. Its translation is CASSQEGPAGGTDTQYF.

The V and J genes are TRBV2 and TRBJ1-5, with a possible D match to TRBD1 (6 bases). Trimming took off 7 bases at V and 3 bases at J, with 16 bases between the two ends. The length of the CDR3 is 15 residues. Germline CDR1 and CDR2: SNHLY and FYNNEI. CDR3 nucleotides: TGTGCCAGCAAAGGAGAGGCAGGGGTCAATCAGCCCCAGCATTTT. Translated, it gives CASKGEAGVNQPQHF.

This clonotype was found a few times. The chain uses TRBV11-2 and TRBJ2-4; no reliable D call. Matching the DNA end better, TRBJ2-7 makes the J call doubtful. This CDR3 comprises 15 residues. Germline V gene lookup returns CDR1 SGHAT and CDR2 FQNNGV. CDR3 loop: CASTANLPSHYEQYF. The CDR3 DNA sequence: TGTGCCAGCACAGCAAATCTCCCATCCCACTACGAGCAGTACTTC.

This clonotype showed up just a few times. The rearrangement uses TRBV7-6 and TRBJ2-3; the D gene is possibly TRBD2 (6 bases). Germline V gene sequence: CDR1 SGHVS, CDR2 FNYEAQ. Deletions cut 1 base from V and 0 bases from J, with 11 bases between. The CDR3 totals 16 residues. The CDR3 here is CASSLGRGGSTDTQYF. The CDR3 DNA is TGTGCCAGCAGCTTAGGGCGCGGAGGGAGCACAGATACGCAGTATTTT.

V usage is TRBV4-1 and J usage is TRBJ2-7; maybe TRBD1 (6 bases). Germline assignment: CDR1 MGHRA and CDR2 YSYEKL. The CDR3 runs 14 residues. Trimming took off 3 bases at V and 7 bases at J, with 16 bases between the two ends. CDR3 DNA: TGCGCCAGCAGCCAGGCCACAGGGTTTCGGGAGCAGTACTTC. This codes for CASSQATGFREQYF.

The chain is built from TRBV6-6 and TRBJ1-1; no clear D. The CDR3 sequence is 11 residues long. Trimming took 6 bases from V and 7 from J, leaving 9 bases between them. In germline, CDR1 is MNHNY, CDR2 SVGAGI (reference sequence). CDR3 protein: CASSVGNEAFF. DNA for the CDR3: TGTGCCAGCAGCGTTGGTAATGAAGCTTTCTTT.

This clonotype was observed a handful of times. The CDR3 loop is CASSRRPGGSRTEAFF. In nucleotides, the CDR3 is TGTGCCAGCAGCCGAAGGCCAGGGGGTTCGAGGACTGAAGCTTTCTTT. The chain recombines TRBV12-3 or TRBV12-4 with TRBJ1-1, with TRBD1 identical over 7 bases. The J segment lost 5 bases and the V segment lost 6 bases, leaving 15 bases of the junction unmatched. There are 16 residues in the CDR3.

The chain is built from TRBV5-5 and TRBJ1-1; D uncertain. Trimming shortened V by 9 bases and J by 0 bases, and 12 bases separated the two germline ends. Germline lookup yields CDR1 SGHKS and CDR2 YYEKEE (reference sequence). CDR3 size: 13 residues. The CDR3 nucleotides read TGTGCCACCCGGACCTTCATGAACACTGAAGCTTTCTTT. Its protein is CATRTFMNTEAFF.

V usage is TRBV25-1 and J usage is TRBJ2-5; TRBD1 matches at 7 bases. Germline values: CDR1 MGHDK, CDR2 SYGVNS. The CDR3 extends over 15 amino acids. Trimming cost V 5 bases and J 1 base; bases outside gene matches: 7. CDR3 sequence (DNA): TGTGCCAGCAGTCCTCAAACAGGGGCCCAAGAGACCCAGTACTTC. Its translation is CASSPQTGAQETQYF.

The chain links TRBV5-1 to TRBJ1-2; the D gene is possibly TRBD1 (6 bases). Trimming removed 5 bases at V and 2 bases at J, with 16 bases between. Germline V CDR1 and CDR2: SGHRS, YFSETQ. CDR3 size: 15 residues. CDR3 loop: CASRNLQGGNYGYTF. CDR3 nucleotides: TGCGCCAGCAGAAATCTACAGGGAGGGAACTATGGCTACACCTTC.

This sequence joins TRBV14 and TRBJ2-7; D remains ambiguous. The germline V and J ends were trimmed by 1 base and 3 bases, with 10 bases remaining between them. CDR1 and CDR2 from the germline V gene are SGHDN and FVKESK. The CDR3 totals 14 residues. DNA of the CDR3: TGTGCCAGCAGCCAAGTGACGGGTTACTACGAGCAGTACTTC. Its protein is CASSQVTGYYEQYF.

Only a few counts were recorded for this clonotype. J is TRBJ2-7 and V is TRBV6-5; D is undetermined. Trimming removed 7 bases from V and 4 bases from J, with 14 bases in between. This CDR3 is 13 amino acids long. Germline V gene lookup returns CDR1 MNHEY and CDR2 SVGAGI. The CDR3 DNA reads TGTGCCAGCACCCCCTGGGTAGGGTACGAGCAGTACTTC. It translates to CASTPWVGYEQYF.

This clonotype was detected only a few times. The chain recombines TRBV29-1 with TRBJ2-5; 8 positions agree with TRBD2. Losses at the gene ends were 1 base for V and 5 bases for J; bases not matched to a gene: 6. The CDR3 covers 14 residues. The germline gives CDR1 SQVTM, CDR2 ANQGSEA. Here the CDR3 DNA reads TGCAGCGTTGAAGGTCGGGGGGGCTTGGAGACCCAGTACTTC. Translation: CSVEGRGGLETQYF.

CDR3 DNA sequence: TGTGCCAGCAGCCGCATTCCCGGGAGGGCCCTCGAGACCCAGTACTTC. It yields the protein CASSRIPGRALETQYF. The J gene is TRBJ2-5, the V gene TRBV4-2; TRBD2 aligns across 8 bases. The V gene's germline CDR1 is LGHNA and CDR2 YNFKEQ. J was trimmed by 5 bases and V by 4 bases; bases with no gene match: 12. The CDR3 totals 16 residues.

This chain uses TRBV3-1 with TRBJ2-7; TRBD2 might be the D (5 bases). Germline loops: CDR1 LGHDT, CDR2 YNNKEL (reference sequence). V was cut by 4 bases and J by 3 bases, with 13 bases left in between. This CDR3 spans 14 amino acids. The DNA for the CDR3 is TGTGCCAGCAGCCCCCTTCAGCGGTTCTACGAGCAGTACTTC. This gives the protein CASSPLQRFYEQYF.

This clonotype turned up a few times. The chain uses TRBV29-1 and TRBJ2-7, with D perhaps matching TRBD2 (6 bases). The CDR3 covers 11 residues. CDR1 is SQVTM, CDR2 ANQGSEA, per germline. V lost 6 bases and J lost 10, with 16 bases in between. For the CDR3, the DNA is TGCAGCGTCGCCCCGGGAGCCGACCAGTACTTC. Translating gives CSVAPGADQYF.

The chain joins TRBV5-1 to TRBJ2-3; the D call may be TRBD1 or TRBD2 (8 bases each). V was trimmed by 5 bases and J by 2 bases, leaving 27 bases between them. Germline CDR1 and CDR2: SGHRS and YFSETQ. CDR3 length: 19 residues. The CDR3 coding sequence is TGCGCCAGCAGACGCGGACAGGGCCAAGGGCGGGGGGTCACAGATACGCAGTATTTT. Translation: CASRRGQGQGRGVTDTQYF.

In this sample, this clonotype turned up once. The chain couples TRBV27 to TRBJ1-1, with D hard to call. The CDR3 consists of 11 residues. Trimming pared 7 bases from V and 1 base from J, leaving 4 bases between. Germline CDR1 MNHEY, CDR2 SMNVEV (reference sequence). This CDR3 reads CASIRNTEAFF. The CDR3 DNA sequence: TGTGCCAGCATCAGGAACACTGAAGCTTTCTTT.

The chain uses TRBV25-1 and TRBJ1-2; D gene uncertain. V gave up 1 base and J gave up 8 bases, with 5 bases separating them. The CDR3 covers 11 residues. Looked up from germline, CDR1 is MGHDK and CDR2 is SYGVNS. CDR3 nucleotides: TGTGCCAGCAGTGAATTTACCGGCTACACCTTC. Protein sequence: CASSEFTGYTF.

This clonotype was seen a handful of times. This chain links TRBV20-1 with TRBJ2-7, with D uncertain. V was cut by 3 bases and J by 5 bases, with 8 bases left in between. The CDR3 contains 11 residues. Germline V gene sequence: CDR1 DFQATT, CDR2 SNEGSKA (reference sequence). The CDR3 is CSARIPNEQYF. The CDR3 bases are TGCAGTGCTAGGATCCCAAACGAGCAGTACTTC.

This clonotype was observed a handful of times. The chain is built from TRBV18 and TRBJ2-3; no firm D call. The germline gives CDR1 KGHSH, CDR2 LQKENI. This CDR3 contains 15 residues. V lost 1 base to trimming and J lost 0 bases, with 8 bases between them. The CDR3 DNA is TGTGCCAGCTCACCACTGTCGGGTAGCACAGATACGCAGTATTTT. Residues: CASSPLSGSTDTQYF.

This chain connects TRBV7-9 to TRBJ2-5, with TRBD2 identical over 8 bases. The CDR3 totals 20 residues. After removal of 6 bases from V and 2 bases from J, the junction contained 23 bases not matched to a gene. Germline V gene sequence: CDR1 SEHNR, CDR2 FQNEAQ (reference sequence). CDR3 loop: CASRYLGAGAAQFGQETQYF. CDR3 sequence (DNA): TGTGCCAGCAGGTACCTGGGAGCGGGAGCAGCCCAGTTTGGTCAAGAGACCCAGTACTTC.

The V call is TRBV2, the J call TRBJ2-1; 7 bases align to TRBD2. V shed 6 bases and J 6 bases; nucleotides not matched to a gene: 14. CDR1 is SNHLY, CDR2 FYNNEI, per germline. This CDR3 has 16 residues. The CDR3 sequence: CASSMARGSFSNEQFF. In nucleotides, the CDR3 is TGTGCCAGCAGCATGGCGCGCGGGAGCTTTTCCAATGAGCAGTTCTTC.

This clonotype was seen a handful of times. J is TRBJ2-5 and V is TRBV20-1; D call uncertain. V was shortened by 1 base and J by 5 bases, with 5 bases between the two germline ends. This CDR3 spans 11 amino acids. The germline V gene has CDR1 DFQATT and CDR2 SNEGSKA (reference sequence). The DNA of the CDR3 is TGCAGTGCTAGAGTATGGGAGACCCAGTACTTC. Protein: CSARVWETQYF.

The CDR3 loop reads CSARAFPSGGASEQFF. DNA of the CDR3: TGCAGTGCTAGAGCTTTCCCTAGCGGGGGGGCCAGTGAGCAGTTCTTC. The chain uses TRBV20-1 and TRBJ2-1; TRBD2 agrees at 12 bases. CDR3 length: 16 residues. V shed 1 base and J 9 bases; nucleotides not matched to a gene: 10. Germline-derived CDR1 and CDR2 are DFQATT and SNEGSKA (reference sequence).